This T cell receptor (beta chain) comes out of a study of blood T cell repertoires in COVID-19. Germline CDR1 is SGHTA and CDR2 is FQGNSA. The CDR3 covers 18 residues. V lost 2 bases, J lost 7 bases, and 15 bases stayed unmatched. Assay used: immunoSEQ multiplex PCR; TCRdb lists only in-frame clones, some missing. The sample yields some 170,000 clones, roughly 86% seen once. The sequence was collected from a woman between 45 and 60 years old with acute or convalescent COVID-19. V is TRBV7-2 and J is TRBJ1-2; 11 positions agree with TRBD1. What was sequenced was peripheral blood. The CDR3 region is CASSLTRGGQGGVGGYTF. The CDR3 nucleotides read TGTGCCAGCAGCTTAACCCGAGGGGGACAGGGGGGCGTAGGTGGCTACACCTTC.